A selection of T cell receptor beta chains follows, all from one sample in a study of regulatory T cells in long-lasting Graves disease. One entry per CDR3 protein, called by TCRdb with MiXCR from the multiplex PCR reads. The data contain some 600,000 distinct CDR3 sequences, 15% to 20% of them singletons. The sample was also linked to a second study, of T cells in Graves' hyperthyroidism and ophthalmopathy.

Sequencing was performed on peripheral blood mononuclear cells (PBMCs), taken at new diagnosis, from a patient treated with antithyroid drugs. These receptor sequences come from a man aged 18 to 30 with Graves disease. Both conserved end residues are part of each CDR3. Fields, in order: CDR3 length, V gene, CDR3 protein.

16	TRBV12-3/TRBV12-4	CASSDTLAAVRETQYF
15	TRBV6-1	CASSEGQRSTDTQYF
18	TRBV11-1	CASSQPLKTREGRDTQYF
17	TRBV5-1	CASSLVGGRAIEDTQYF
19	TRBV5-1	CASSLGDRETSRLYNEQFF
16	TRBV11-2	CASSPAGAGVQETQYF
13	TRBV20-1	CSAPRTGRNEQFF
14	TRBV3-1	CASARGTSSYEQYF
14	TRBV19	CATSSGGPYNEQFF
16	TRBV19	CASSTPDRFMNTEAFF
16	TRBV11-1	CASSLMRTGVNSPLHF
13	TRBV11-2	CASSPRESDTQYF
14	TRBV19	CASRNPGGGETQYF
16	TRBV30	CAWIPFGLSSGNTIYF
17	TRBV5-1	CASSLVASGDLTYEQYF
18	TRBV2	CASSEAGQGVFGANVLTF
14	TRBV12-3/TRBV12-4	CASSRENREGEQYF
17	TRBV5-1	CASSVGASGRGYNEQFF
13	TRBV7-2	CASGRFPPDTQYF
16	TRBV19	CASSPTFREHNQPQHF
15	TRBV30	CAWSSSGSGYHEQFF
12	TRBV7-9	CASSYGETEAFF
15	TRBV11-2	CASSQLRGIDYGYTF
14	TRBV4-1	CASSQEKGTDTQYF
13	TRBV5-6	CASSLAAYYEQYF
17	TRBV14	CASSQEDERVGTGELFF
16	TRBV7-8	CASSSLGLAGSYEQYF
16	TRBV19	CASQPGLAGVYNEQFF
14	TRBV30	CAWSTGQGADGQYF
15	TRBV12-3/TRBV12-4	CASSRETTEQETQYF
12	TRBV7-2	CASSLGAHEQFF
13	TRBV2	CASLRESGNTIYF
13	TRBV7-9	CASSWTGLETQYF
13	TRBV7-2	CASSYRDRGIRYF
15	TRBV19	CASSLRGYSNQPQHF
14	TRBV9	CASSPRTLGGEQYF
13	TRBV6-1	CASGGPPYNEQFF
13	TRBV28	CASSPRNRGEAFF
12	TRBV10-2	CASRGSADTQYF
15	TRBV9	CASSTLNSGNSPLHF
13	TRBV27	CASSSGVYYEQYF
13	TRBV19	CASSAGWNSPLHF
15	TRBV6-2/TRBV6-3	CASSGRTRTVDTQYF
14	TRBV27	CASTARDSLYEQYF
13	TRBV6-1	CASRSGRSDTQYF
14	TRBV24-1	CATSGNRVGQPQHF
15	TRBV28	CASSPRRGHTDTQYF
14	TRBV27	CASSLEGAYSPLHF
15	TRBV20-1	CSAPFPGITTDTQYF
14	TRBV28	CASSRRTGLETQYF
13	TRBV30	CAWGTGGIQPQHF
13	TRBV5-4	CASSLVPVETQYF
13	TRBV6-1	CASSERAGSPLHF
12	TRBV2	CASSDRGETQYF
14	TRBV29-1	CSGIGTGLGNTIYF